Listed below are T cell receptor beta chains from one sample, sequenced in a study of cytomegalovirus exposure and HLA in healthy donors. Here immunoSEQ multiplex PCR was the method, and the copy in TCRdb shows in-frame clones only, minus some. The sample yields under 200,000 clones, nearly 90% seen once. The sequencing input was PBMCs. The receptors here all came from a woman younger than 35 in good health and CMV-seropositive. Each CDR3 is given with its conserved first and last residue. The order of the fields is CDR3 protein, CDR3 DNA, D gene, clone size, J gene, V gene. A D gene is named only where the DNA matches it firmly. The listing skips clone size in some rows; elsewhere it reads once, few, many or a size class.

CDR3: CASSKGQGGTGELFF
DNA: TGTGCCAGCAGCAAAGGACAGGGAGGCACCGGGGAGCTGTTTTTT
D: TRBD1
size: -
J: TRBJ2-2
V: TRBV6-6

CDR3: CASSRTGGSGANVLTF
DNA: TGTGCCAGCTCGCGGACAGGGGGATCTGGGGCCAACGTCCTGACTTTC
D: TRBD1
size: -
J: TRBJ2-6
V: TRBV2

CDR3: CASSLQGDTQYF
DNA: TGTGCCAGCAGCTTACAGGGAGATACGCAGTATTTT
D: -
size: -
J: TRBJ2-3
V: TRBV11-3

CDR3: CSVEPTGEETQYF
DNA: TGCAGCGTTGAACCGACAGGGGAAGAGACCCAGTACTTC
D: TRBD1
size: -
J: TRBJ2-5
V: TRBV29-1

CDR3: CASSPDRGQPQHF
DNA: TGTGCCAGCTCACCAGATAGAGGTCAGCCCCAGCATTTT
D: -
size: few
J: TRBJ1-5
V: TRBV18

CDR3: CASSQQVFSNQPQHF
DNA: TGTGCCAGCAGCCAACAGGTGTTTAGCAATCAGCCCCAGCATTTT
D: -
size: -
J: TRBJ1-5
V: TRBV7-2

CDR3: CASRSQGAAEAFF
DNA: TGCGCCAGCAGGTCACAGGGGGCAGCTGAAGCTTTCTTT
D: TRBD1
size: -
J: TRBJ1-1
V: TRBV10-1

CDR3: CASSPTGGDGYTF
DNA: TGTGCCAGCTCCCCTACAGGGGGCGATGGCTACACCTTC
D: TRBD1
size: -
J: TRBJ1-2
V: TRBV18

CDR3: CASSGLGSSYNEQFF
DNA: TGTGCCAGCAGTGGACTAGGAAGCTCCTACAATGAGCAGTTCTTC
D: TRBD2
size: -
J: TRBJ2-1
V: TRBV6-5

CDR3: CASLTQSSYNEQFF
DNA: TGTGCCAGTCTTACACAGAGCTCCTACAATGAGCAGTTCTTC
D: -
size: -
J: TRBJ2-1
V: TRBV28

CDR3: CASSLGQEAQPQHF
DNA: TGTGCCAGCAGCTTGGGACAGGAGGCCCAGCCCCAGCATTTT
D: TRBD1
size: -
J: TRBJ1-5
V: TRBV6-5

CDR3: CASSLGGGGTNEKLFF
DNA: TGTGCCAGCAGCTTAGGAGGCGGGGGTACTAATGAAAAACTGTTTTTT
D: -
size: -
J: TRBJ1-4
V: TRBV7-2

CDR3: CASSYSTPQETQYF
DNA: TGTGCCAGCAGTTACTCGACTCCACAAGAGACCCAGTACTTC
D: -
size: -
J: TRBJ2-5
V: TRBV6-5

CDR3: CASSNRDSLYYEQYF
DNA: TGTGCCAGTAGCAACCGGGACAGCCTATACTACGAGCAGTACTTC
D: TRBD1
size: -
J: TRBJ2-7
V: TRBV19

CDR3: CASSIPSGTGGGYTF
DNA: TGTGCCAGCAGCATACCATCCGGGACAGGGGGTGGCTACACCTTC
D: TRBD1
size: -
J: TRBJ1-2
V: TRBV7-2

CDR3: CASSLAGAQNTGELFF
DNA: TGTGCCAGCAGTTTAGCCGGAGCACAGAACACCGGGGAGCTGTTTTTT
D: -
size: -
J: TRBJ2-2
V: TRBV28

CDR3: CASSQVDRGREPQHF
DNA: TGTGCCAGCAGCCAAGTGGACAGGGGGCGGGAGCCCCAGCATTTT
D: TRBD1
size: -
J: TRBJ1-5
V: TRBV4-2

CDR3: CASSQGGWSNTGELFF
DNA: TGTGCCAGTAGTCAAGGGGGCTGGAGTAACACCGGGGAGCTGTTTTTT
D: TRBD1
size: -
J: TRBJ2-2
V: TRBV19

CDR3: CASSLGGSFNEQFF
DNA: TGTGCCAGCAGCTTGGGAGGGTCTTTCAATGAGCAGTTCTTC
D: -
size: -
J: TRBJ2-1
V: TRBV5-6

CDR3: CASSDDPPGGNTIYF
DNA: TGTGCCAGCAGTGACGACCCTCCGGGTGGAAACACCATATATTTT
D: -
size: -
J: TRBJ1-3
V: TRBV2

CDR3: CAWSGGQGNTEAFF
DNA: TGTGCCTGGAGCGGGGGACAGGGTAACACTGAAGCTTTCTTT
D: TRBD1
size: -
J: TRBJ1-1
V: TRBV30

CDR3: CASSTQGETTYEQYF
DNA: TGTGCCAGTAGTACACAGGGGGAAACAACCTACGAGCAGTACTTC
D: TRBD1
size: -
J: TRBJ2-7
V: TRBV19

CDR3: CASSWGQGEEKLFF
DNA: TGTGCCAGCAGTTGGGGGCAGGGTGAGGAAAAACTGTTTTTT
D: -
size: -
J: TRBJ1-4
V: TRBV2

CDR3: CATSRDSGYLPESTQYF
DNA: TGTGCCACCAGCAGAGATTCGGGGTACCTCCCCGAATCGACCCAGTACTTC
D: -
size: -
J: TRBJ2-5
V: TRBV15

CDR3: CASSDWTSGQETQYF
DNA: TGTGCCAGCAGTGACTGGACTAGCGGACAAGAGACCCAGTACTTC
D: TRBD2
size: -
J: TRBJ2-5
V: TRBV2

CDR3: CASSDSWRDGTDTQYF
DNA: TGTGCCAGCAGTGACTCGTGGAGGGACGGCACAGATACGCAGTATTTT
D: -
size: -
J: TRBJ2-3
V: TRBV6-4

CDR3: CASSSFHSGRTYEQYF
DNA: TGTGCCAGCAGCTCCTTTCATAGCGGGAGAACCTACGAGCAGTACTTC
D: TRBD2
size: -
J: TRBJ2-7
V: TRBV11-2

CDR3: CASSLGGEQAEVWNEKLFF
DNA: TGTGCCAGCAGCTTAGGCGGTGAGCAAGCTGAAGTTTGGAATGAAAAACTGTTTTTT
D: -
size: -
J: TRBJ1-4
V: TRBV7-9

CDR3: CASSYGGGVRNEQFF
DNA: TGTGCCAGCAGTTACGGGGGGGGAGTGCGGAATGAGCAGTTCTTC
D: TRBD2
size: -
J: TRBJ2-1
V: TRBV6-5

CDR3: CASSSKLTALSTDTQYF
DNA: TGTGCCAGCAGCTCCAAGTTGACAGCCCTTAGCACAGATACGCAGTATTTT
D: -
size: -
J: TRBJ2-3
V: TRBV13

CDR3: CASEDPHMNTEAFF
DNA: TGTGCCAGCGAGGATCCTCACATGAACACTGAAGCTTTCTTT
D: -
size: once
J: TRBJ1-1
V: TRBV11-1

CDR3: CASSLGLGEVGELFF
DNA: TGCGCCAGCAGCTTGGGCTTGGGTGAGGTCGGGGAGCTGTTTTTT
D: -
size: -
J: TRBJ2-2
V: TRBV5-1

CDR3: CSSRGLEANTEAFF
DNA: TGCAGTTCCAGGGGCCTTGAAGCGAACACTGAAGCTTTCTTT
D: -
size: once
J: TRBJ1-1
V: TRBV29-1

CDR3: CASSPRTGAGNTIYF
DNA: TGTGCCAGCAGCCCGAGGACAGGCGCTGGAAACACCATATATTTT
D: TRBD1
size: -
J: TRBJ1-3
V: TRBV11-3

CDR3: CASSELQHYEQYF
DNA: TGTGCCAGCAGTGAACTCCAACACTACGAGCAGTACTTC
D: -
size: medium-sized
J: TRBJ2-7
V: TRBV25-1

CDR3: CASSLGQGSIGEKLFF
DNA: TGTGCCAGCTCACTGGGACAGGGTTCTATTGGCGAAAAACTGTTTTTT
D: TRBD1
size: -
J: TRBJ1-4
V: TRBV18

CDR3: CASSSGSLAAEAFF
DNA: TGTGCCAGCAGCTCCGGGTCTCTCGCGGCTGAAGCTTTCTTT
D: -
size: -
J: TRBJ1-1
V: TRBV5-4

CDR3: CASNQPPGVNYGYTF
DNA: TGTGCCAGCAATCAACCTCCAGGGGTGAACTATGGCTACACCTTC
D: -
size: -
J: TRBJ1-2
V: TRBV4-2

CDR3: CASKGTSIHEQYF
DNA: TGTGCCAGCAAGGGGACTAGTATCCACGAGCAGTACTTC
D: TRBD2
size: -
J: TRBJ2-7
V: TRBV6-1

CDR3: CASTPITGSGSQYF
DNA: TGTGCCAGCACACCGATAACGGGTAGCGGGAGCCAGTATTTT
D: TRBD2
size: -
J: TRBJ2-3
V: TRBV27

CDR3: CASSLEYSTDTEAFF
DNA: TGTGCCAGCAGCTTGGAATATTCGACAGACACTGAAGCTTTCTTT
D: -
size: -
J: TRBJ1-1
V: TRBV5-4

CDR3: CASSPRRFSYEQYF
DNA: TGTGCCAGCTCACCAAGGAGATTTTCCTACGAGCAGTACTTC
D: -
size: -
J: TRBJ2-7
V: TRBV18

CDR3: CASWGSGPSEQFF
DNA: TGCGCCAGCTGGGGCAGCGGGCCCAGTGAGCAGTTCTTC
D: -
size: many
J: TRBJ2-1
V: TRBV10-2

CDR3: CASSISSGSEQYF
DNA: TGTGCCAGTAGTATCAGCAGCGGGAGCGAGCAGTACTTC
D: TRBD2
size: once
J: TRBJ2-7
V: TRBV19